What follows are 14 T cell receptor beta chains derived from one specimen sequenced in a study of OX40 agonist ivuxolimab in advanced cancers. The repertoire was sequenced with immunoSEQ multiplex PCR; TCRdb's copy has only in-frame clones and lacks some. The sample consists of about 93,000 clones, 92% of them appearing once. The sequencing used CD4+ or CD8+ T cells sorted from blood, collected in a trial of the OX40 agonist ivuxolimab. The receptors here all came from an adult with an advanced solid tumor such as melanoma, head and neck, liver or kidney cancer.

This rearrangement joins TRBV29-1 to TRBJ1-1; D is ambiguous. The CDR3 is 12 residues long. Trimming left V 4 bases short and J 4 bases short, with 10 bases between. Germline CDR1 is SQVTM and CDR2 is ANQGSEA. The CDR3 is CSVGHFGTEAFF. For the CDR3, the DNA is TGCAGCGTTGGCCATTTCGGCACTGAAGCTTTCTTT.

The chain carries TRBV6-1 and TRBJ2-5; 9 positions agree with TRBD1. The CDR3 contains 15 residues. V dropped 6 bases and J dropped 5; count of bases not matched to a gene: 10. Germline CDR1 MNHNS, CDR2 SASEGT. CDR3 amino acids: CASSDRGGIRETQYF. CDR3 nucleotides: TGTGCCAGCAGCGACAGGGGGGGTATTAGGGAGACCCAGTACTTC.

This clone was observed a single time. The chain employs TRBV6-1 and TRBJ2-5; no clear D. The CDR3 has 12 amino acids. Trimming removed 0 bases from V and 5 bases from J, with 4 bases in between. Germline V gives CDR1 MNHNS, CDR2 SASEGT. DNA for the CDR3: TGTGCCAGCAGTGAAGCGGGGGAGACCCAGTACTTC. This translates into CASSEAGETQYF.

The chain is built from TRBV7-9 and TRBJ2-2, with 7 bases matching TRBD1. J lost 6 bases, V lost 0 bases, and 7 bases had no gene match. The CDR3 contains 16 residues. The V gene's germline CDR1 is SEHNR and CDR2 FQNEAQ (reference sequence). The CDR3 region has the DNA TGTGCCAGCAGCTTAGCGACAGGGACAAATCCCGGGGAGCTGTTTTTT. Its protein product is CASSLATGTNPGELFF.

The rearrangement links TRBV6-5 to TRBJ1-1; 7 nucleotides line up with TRBD1. Germline CDR1 is MNHEY and CDR2 is SVGAGI. After removal of 5 bases from V and 3 bases from J, the junction contained 9 bases not matched to a gene. CDR3 length: 15 residues. In DNA form, the CDR3 reads TGTGCCAGCAGTGCCAAAACAGGGGCCCACACTGAAGCTTTCTTT. Encoded protein: CASSAKTGAHTEAFF.

Written as DNA, the CDR3 is TGTGCCAGTAGTATCGCACAGGGGGCGCGTGGTGAAAAACTGTTTTTT. It translates to CASSIAQGARGEKLFF. V usage is TRBV19 and J usage is TRBJ1-4; TRBD1 agrees at 9 bases. The CDR3 length is 16 residues. The trim removed 3 bases at V and 7 bases at J, leaving 9 bases unmatched. The germline gives CDR1 LNHDA, CDR2 SQIVND (reference sequence).

This clone was found once. The J gene is TRBJ2-5, the V gene TRBV11-2, with no clear D. Trimming removed 6 bases at V and 2 bases at J, with 10 bases between. Germline CDR1 SGHAT, CDR2 FQNNGV. The CDR3 is 13 amino acids. CDR3 sequence reads: CASSRDPQETQYF. Here the CDR3 DNA reads TGTGCCAGCAGTCGAGACCCTCAAGAGACCCAGTACTTC. Full variable domain (remainder filled in from reference TRBV11-2 and TRBJ2-5): EAGVAQSPRYKIIEKRQSVAFWCNPISGHATLYWYQQILGQGPKLLIQFQNNGVVDDSQLPKDRFSAERLKGVDSTLKIQPAKLEDSAVYLCASSRDPQETQYFGPGTRLLVL.

The chain uses TRBV5-1 and TRBJ2-3; TRBD1 is a possible D gene (6 bases). CDR3 length: 13 residues. CDR1 and CDR2 (germline): SGHRS, YFSETQ. V was cut by 3 bases and J by 6 bases, with 11 bases left in between. CDR3 protein: CASSSTGIDTQYF. The CDR3 bases are TGCGCCAGCAGCTCTACAGGGATCGATACGCAGTATTTT. Using reference TRBV5-1 and TRBJ2-3 for the parts outside the CDR3, the full variable domain is KAGVTQTPRYLIKTRGQQVTLSCSPISGHRSVSWYQQTPGQGLQFLFEYFSETQRNKGNFPGRFSGRQFSNSRSEMNVSTLELGDSALYLCASSSTGIDTQYFGPGTRLTVL.

The chain has TRBV6-1 and TRBJ1-2; D ambiguous. Trimming removed 5 bases from V and 4 bases from J, with 5 bases in between. Looked up from germline, CDR1 is MNHNS and CDR2 is SASEGT. The CDR3 extends over 11 amino acids. The CDR3 loop is CASSHGYGYTF. The CDR3 DNA is TGTGCCAGCAGTCACGGCTATGGCTACACCTTC.

The chain uses TRBV12-1 and TRBJ2-1; TRBD1 is taken as the D call from the table, unchecked against the DNA. TRBV12-1 corresponds to a pseudogene. This CDR3 spans 14 amino acids. The CDR3 sequence is CASSFPTGCNEQFF. Written as DNA, the CDR3 is TGTGCCAGCAGCTTTCCGACAGGTTGTAATGAGCAGTTCTTC.

DNA for the CDR3: TGTGCCAGCACGGCCGGGGGGCCGTGGGATACGCAGTATTTT. This sequence encodes CASTAGGPWDTQYF. This chain connects TRBV6-6 to TRBJ2-3; D perhaps matches TRBD2 (7 bases). CDR3 size: 14 residues. Trimming removed 7 bases at V and 6 bases at J, with 17 bases between. From germline, CDR1 is MNHNY and CDR2 SVGAGI (reference sequence).

V usage is TRBV7-6 and J usage is TRBJ2-7; no firm D call. Germline V gene sequence: CDR1 SGHVS, CDR2 FNYEAQ. Trimming removed 1 base from V and 2 bases from J, with 3 bases in between. The CDR3 totals 12 residues. CDR3 in amino acids: CASSLVPYEQYF. In DNA, the CDR3 is TGTGCCAGCAGCTTAGTCCCCTACGAGCAGTACTTC.

The rearrangement uses TRBV19 and TRBJ2-5; either TRBD1 or TRBD2 may supply D (5 bases each). With 4 bases removed from V and 2 bases from J, the gap between germline ends came to 14 bases. This CDR3 has 15 residues. Germline values: CDR1 LNHDA, CDR2 SQIVND (reference sequence). This CDR3 reads CASSRMGTPQETQYF. CDR3 nucleotides: TGTGCCAGTAGTAGAATGGGGACCCCACAAGAGACCCAGTACTTC.

The chain combines TRBV2 with TRBJ2-5; 14 bases are shared with TRBD2. V shed 6 bases, J shed 5 bases, and the junction held 5 bases outside the gene matches. The CDR3 has 15 amino acids. CDR1 and CDR2 from the germline V gene are SNHLY and FYNNEI. The CDR3 DNA follows: TGTGCCAGCAGCCCCGGGACTAGCGGGGGCGAGACCCAGTACTTC. This codes for CASSPGTSGGETQYF.